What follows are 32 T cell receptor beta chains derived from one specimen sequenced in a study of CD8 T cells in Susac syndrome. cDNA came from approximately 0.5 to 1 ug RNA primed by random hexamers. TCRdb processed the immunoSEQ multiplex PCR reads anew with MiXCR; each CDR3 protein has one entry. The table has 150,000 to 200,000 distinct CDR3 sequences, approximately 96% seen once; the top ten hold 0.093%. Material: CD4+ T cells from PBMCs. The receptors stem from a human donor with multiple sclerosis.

The DNA for the CDR3 is TGTGCCAGCAGTTTAAGGACAGGGGTCGGGGCCCAGTACTTC. Its protein product is CASSLRTGVGAQYF. V gene TRBV6-2 or TRBV6-3 combines with J gene TRBJ2-5; 9 bases fit TRBD1. CDR1 MNHEY and CDR2 SVGEGT come from the germline V gene. The V gene end was trimmed by 4 bases and the J gene end by 9 bases; junction bases not matched to a gene: 9. The CDR3 consists of 14 residues.

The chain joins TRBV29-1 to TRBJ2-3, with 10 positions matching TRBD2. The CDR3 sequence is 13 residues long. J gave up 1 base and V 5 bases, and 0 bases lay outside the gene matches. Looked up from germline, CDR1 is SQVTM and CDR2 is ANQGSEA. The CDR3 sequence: CSVLAGGTDTQYF. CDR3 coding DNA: TGCAGCGTTCTAGCGGGGGGCACAGATACGCAGTATTTT.

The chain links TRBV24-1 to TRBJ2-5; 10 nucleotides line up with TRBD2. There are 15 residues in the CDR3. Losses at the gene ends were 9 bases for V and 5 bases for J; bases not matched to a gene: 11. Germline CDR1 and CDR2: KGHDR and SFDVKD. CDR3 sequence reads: CATADSGGAGETQYF. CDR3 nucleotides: TGTGCCACCGCGGACAGCGGGGGGGCGGGGGAGACCCAGTACTTC.

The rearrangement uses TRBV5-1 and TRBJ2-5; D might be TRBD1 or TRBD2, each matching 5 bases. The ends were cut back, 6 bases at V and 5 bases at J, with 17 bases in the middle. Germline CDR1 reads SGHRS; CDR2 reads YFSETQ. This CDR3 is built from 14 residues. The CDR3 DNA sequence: TGCGCCAGCAATCTCCGGGACCCGAGGGAGACCCAGTACTTC. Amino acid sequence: CASNLRDPRETQYF.

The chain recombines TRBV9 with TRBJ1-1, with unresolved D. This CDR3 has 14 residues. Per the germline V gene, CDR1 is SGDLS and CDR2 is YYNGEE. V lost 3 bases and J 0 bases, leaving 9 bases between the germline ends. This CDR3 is CASSAEYLNTEAFF. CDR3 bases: TGTGCCAGCAGCGCCGAATATCTGAACACTGAAGCTTTCTTT. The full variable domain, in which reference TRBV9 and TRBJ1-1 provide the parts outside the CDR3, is DSGVTQTPKHLITATGQRVTLRCSPRSGDLSVYWYQQSLDQGLQFLIQYYNGEERAKGNILERFSAQQFPDLHSELNLSSLELGDSALYFCASSAEYLNTEAFFGQGTRLTVV.

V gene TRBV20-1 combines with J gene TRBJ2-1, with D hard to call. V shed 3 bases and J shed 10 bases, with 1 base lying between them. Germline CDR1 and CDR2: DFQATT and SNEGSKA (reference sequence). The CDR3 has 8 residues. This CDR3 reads CSASEQFF. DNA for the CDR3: TGCAGTGCTAGCGAGCAGTTCTTC.

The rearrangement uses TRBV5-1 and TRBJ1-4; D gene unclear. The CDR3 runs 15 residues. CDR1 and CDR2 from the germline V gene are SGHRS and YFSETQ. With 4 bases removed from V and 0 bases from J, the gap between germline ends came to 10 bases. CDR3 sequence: CASSRADTTNEKLFF. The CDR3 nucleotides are TGCGCCAGCAGCCGGGCGGATACAACTAATGAAAAACTGTTTTTT.

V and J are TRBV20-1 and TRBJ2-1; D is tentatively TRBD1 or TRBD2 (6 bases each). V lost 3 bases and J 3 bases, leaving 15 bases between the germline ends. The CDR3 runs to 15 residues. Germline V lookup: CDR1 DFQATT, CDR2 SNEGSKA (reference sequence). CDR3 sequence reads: CSASFPGAGYNEQFF. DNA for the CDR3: TGCAGTGCTAGTTTCCCGGGGGCCGGCTACAATGAGCAGTTCTTC.

The CDR3 here is CASSRSGGGNEQYF. The DNA for the CDR3 is TGTGCCAGCAGCCGCAGCGGGGGAGGTAACGAGCAGTACTTC. The chain employs TRBV12-3 or TRBV12-4 and TRBJ2-7, with 8 positions matching TRBD2. Losses at the gene ends were 6 bases for V and 5 bases for J; bases not matched to a gene: 9. CDR3 length equals 14 residues.

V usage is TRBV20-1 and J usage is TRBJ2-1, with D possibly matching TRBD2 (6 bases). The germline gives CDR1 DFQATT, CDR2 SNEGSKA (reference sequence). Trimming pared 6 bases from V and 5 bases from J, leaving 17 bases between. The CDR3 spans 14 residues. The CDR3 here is CSAQKAGPNNEQFF. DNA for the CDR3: TGCAGTGCACAAAAGGCGGGACCGAACAATGAGCAGTTCTTC.

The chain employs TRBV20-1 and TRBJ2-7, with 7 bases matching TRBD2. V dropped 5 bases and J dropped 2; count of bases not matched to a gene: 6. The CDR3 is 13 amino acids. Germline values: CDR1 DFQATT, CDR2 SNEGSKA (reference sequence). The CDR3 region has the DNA TGCAGTGCTCATTTAGCGGGCACCTACGAGCAGTACTTC. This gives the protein CSAHLAGTYEQYF.

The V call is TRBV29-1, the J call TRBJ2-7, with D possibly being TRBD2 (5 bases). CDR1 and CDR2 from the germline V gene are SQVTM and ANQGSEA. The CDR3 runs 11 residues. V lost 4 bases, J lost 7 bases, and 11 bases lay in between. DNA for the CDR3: TGCAGCGTTGGACCCCCGGGGGAGCAGTACTTC. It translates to CSVGPPGEQYF.

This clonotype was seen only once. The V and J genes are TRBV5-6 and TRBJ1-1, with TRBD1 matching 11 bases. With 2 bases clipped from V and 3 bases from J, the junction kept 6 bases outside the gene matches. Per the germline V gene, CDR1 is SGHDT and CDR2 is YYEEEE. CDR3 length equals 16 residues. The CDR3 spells CASSFWDRGSYTEAFF. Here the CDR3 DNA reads TGTGCCAGCAGCTTTTGGGACAGGGGGTCTTACACTGAAGCTTTCTTT. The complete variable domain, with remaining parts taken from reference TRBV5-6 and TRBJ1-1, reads DAGVTQSPTHLIKTRGQQVTLRCSPKSGHDTVSWYQQALGQGPQFIFQYYEEEERQRGNFPDRFSGHQFPNYSSELNVNALLLGDSALYLCASSFWDRGSYTEAFFGQGTRLTVV.

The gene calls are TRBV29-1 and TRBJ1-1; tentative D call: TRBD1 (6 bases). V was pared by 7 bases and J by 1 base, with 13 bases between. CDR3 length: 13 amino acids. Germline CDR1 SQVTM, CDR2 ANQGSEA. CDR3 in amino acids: CSAARGGNTEAFF. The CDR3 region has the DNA TGCAGCGCCGCAAGGGGGGGGAACACTGAAGCTTTCTTT.

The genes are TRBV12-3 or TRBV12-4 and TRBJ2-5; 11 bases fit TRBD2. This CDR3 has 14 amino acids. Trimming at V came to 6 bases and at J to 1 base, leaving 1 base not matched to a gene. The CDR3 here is CASSTSGSQETQYF. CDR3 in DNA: TGTGCCAGCAGCACTAGCGGGAGCCAAGAGACCCAGTACTTC.

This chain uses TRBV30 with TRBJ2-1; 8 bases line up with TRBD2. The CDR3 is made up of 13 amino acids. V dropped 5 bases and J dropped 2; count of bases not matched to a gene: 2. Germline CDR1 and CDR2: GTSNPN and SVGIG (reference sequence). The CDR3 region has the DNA TGTGCCTGGGGGACTAGTCCCTACAATGAGCAGTTCTTC. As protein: CAWGTSPYNEQFF. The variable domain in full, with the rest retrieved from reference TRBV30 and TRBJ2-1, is SQTIHQWPATLVQPVGSPLSLECTVEGTSNPNLYWYRQAAGRGLQLLFYSVGIGQISSEVPQNLSASRPQDRQFILSSKKLLLSDSGFYLCAWGTSPYNEQFFGPGTRLTVL.

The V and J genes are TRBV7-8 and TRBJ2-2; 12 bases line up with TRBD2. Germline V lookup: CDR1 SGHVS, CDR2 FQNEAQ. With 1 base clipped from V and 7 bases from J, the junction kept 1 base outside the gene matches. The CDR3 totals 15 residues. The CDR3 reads CASSLVTSGGGELFF. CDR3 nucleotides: TGTGCCAGCAGCTTAGTGACTAGCGGGGGCGGGGAGCTGTTTTTT.

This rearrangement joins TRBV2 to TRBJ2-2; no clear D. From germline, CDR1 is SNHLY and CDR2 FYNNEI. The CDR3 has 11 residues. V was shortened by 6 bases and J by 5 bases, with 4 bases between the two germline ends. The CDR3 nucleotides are TGTGCCAGCAGGGAGACCGGGGAGCTGTTTTTT. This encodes CASRETGELFF.

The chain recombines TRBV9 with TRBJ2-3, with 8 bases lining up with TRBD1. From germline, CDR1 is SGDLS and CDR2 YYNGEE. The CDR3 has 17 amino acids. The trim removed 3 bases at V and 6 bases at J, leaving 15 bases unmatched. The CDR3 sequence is CASSAQGARGRPDTQYF. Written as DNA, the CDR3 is TGTGCCAGCAGCGCCCAGGGGGCCAGGGGGCGCCCGGATACGCAGTATTTT.

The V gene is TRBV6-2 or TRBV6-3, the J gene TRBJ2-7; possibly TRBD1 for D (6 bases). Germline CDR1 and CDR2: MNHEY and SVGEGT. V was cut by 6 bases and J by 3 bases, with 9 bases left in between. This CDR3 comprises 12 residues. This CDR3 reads CASSDRIYEQYF. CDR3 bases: TGTGCCAGCAGCGACAGGATCTACGAGCAGTACTTC.

Here the CDR3 DNA reads TGCAGTGAGGGGGTAGCTAGCACAGATACGCAGTATTTT. As protein: CSEGVASTDTQYF. This chain connects TRBV20-1 to TRBJ2-3; a weak D match, TRBD1 (6 bases). CDR1 and CDR2 (germline): DFQATT, SNEGSKA (reference sequence). Trimming pared 7 bases from V and 0 bases from J, leaving 11 bases between. The CDR3 has 13 amino acids.

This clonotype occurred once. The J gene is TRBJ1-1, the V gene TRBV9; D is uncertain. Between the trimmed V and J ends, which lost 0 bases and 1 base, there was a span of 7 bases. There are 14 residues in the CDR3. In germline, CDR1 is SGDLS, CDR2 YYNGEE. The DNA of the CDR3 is TGTGCCAGCAGCGTAGCCGTAGAGAACACTGAAGCTTTCTTT. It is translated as CASSVAVENTEAFF.

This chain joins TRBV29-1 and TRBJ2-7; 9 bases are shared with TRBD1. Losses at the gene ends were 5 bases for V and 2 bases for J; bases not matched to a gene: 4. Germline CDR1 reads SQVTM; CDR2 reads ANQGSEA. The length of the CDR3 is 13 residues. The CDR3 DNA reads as TGCAGCGTTAGGGACAGGGCAACCTACGAGCAGTACTTC. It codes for CSVRDRATYEQYF.

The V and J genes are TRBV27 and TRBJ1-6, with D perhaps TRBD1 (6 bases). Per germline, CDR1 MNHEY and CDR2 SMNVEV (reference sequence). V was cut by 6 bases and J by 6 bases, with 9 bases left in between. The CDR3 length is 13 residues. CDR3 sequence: CASRTGLNSPLHF. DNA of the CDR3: TGTGCCAGCAGAACAGGGCTTAATTCACCCCTCCACTTT.

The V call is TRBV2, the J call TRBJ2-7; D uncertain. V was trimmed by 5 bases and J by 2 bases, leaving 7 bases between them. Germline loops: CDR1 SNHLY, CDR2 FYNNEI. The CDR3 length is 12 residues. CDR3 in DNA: TGTGCCAGCAGTTTTTCAACCTACGAGCAGTACTTC. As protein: CASSFSTYEQYF.

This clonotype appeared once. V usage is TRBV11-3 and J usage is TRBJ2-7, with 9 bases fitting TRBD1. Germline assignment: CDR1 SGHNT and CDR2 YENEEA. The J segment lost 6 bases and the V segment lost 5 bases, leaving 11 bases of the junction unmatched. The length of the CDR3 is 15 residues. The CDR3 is CASSPAGQGGSEQYF. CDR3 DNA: TGTGCCAGCAGCCCAGCGGGACAGGGTGGTTCCGAGCAGTACTTC.

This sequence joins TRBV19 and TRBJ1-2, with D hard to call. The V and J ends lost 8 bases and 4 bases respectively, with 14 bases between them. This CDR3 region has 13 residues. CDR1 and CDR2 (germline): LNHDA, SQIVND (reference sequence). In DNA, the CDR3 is TGTGCCAGTGGCATCTCGGAGTCCTATGGCTACACCTTC. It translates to CASGISESYGYTF.

The CDR3 region has the DNA TGTGCCATCAGTGAGTGGGGGGACTATGGCTACACCTTC. Its protein product is CAISEWGDYGYTF. The J gene is TRBJ1-2, the V gene TRBV10-3; D might be TRBD1 (5 bases). V was clipped by 1 base and J by 3 bases, with 6 bases between them. Germline CDR1 and CDR2: ENHRY and SYGVKD. The CDR3 is 13 amino acids.

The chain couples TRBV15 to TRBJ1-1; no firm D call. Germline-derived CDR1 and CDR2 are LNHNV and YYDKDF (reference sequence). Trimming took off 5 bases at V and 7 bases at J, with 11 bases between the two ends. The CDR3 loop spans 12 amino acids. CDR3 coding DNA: TGTGCCACCAGCGGATTAGGTGGTGAAGCTTTCTTT. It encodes CATSGLGGEAFF. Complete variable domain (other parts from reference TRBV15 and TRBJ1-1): DAMVIQNPRYQVTQFGKPVTLSCSQTLNHNVMYWYQQKSSQAPKLLFHYYDKDFNNEADTPDNFQSRRPNTSFCFLDIRSPGLGDTAMYLCATSGLGGEAFFGQGTRLTVV.

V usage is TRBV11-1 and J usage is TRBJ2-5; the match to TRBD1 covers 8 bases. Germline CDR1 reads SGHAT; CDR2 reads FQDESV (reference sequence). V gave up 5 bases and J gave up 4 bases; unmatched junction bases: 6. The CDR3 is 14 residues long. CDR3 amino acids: CASSTGQGLETQYF. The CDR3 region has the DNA TGTGCCAGCAGCACCGGACAGGGACTAGAGACCCAGTACTTC.

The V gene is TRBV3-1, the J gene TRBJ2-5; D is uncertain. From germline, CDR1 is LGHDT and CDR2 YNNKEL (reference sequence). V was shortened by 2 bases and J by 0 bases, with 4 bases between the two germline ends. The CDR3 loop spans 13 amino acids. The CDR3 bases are TGTGCCAGCAGCCAATGGAACCAAGAGACCCAGTACTTC. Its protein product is CASSQWNQETQYF.

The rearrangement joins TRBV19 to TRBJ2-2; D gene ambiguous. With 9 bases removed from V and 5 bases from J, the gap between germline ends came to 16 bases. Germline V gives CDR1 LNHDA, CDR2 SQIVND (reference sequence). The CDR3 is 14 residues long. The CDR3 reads CASSGSLRTGELFF. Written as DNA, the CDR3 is TGTGCCAGCTCCGGGTCTTTAAGGACCGGGGAGCTGTTTTTT. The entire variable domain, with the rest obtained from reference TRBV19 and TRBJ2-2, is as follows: DGGITQSPKYLFRKEGQNVTLSCEQNLNHDAMYWYRQDPGQGLRLIYYSQIVNDFQKGDIAEGYSVSREKKESFPLTVTSAQKNPTAFYLCASSGSLRTGELFFGEGSRLTVL.